Listed here is a single TCR beta chain. The antigen is unknown. V was shortened by 6 bases and J by 7 bases, with 9 bases between the two germline ends. The germline V gene has CDR1 MDHEN and CDR2 SYDVKM. The CDR3 consists of 12 residues. Assay: immunoSEQ multiplex PCR; the TCRdb copy retains only in-frame clones and omits some. The repertoire holds roughly 70,000 clones, with approximately 89% as singletons. These data originate in a study of Tregs in tolerant kidney transplant recipients. Broader study findings: No direct test of biological reproducibility was done here. Few patients were studied, so findings need validation in larger groups. For some patients, primers changed over time, blocking nucleotide-level comparison.

Recipients received nonmyeloablative bone marrow transplants from related graft donors, with transient mixed chimerism. Unstimulated regulatory T cells (CD4+CD25+CD127-), CD4+CD25- non-regulatory cells, CD4 and CD8 cells were FACS-sorted from thawed PBMCs. V usage is TRBV28 and J usage is TRBJ1-4; no reliable D call. The input for sequencing was CD4+ T cells from blood (PBMCs), taken 6 months after the transplant. The clonotype comes from a human patient who received a combined kidney and bone marrow transplant. Certain T cells may be donor cells from the graft. The CDR3 DNA sequence: TGTGCCAGCAGGTCGGGTAGTGAAAAACTGTTTTTT. Protein product: CASRSGSEKLFF.